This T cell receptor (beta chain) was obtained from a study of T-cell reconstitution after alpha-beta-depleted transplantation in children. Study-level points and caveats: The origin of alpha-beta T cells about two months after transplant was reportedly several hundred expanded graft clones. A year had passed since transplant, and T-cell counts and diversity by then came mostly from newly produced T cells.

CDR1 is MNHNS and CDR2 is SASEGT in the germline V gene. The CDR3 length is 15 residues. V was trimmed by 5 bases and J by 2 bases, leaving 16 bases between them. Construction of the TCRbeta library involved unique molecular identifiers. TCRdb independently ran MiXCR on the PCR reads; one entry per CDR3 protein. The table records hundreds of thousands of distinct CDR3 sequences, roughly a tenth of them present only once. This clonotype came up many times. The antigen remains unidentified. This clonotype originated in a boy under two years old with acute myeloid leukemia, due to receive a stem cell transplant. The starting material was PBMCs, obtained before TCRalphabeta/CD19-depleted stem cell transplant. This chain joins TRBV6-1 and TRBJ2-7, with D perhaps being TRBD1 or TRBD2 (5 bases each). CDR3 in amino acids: CASSRRGQGAYEQYF. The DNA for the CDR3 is TGTGCCAGCAGTAGGAGAGGTCAGGGAGCCTACGAGCAGTACTTC.